Presented here are 20 T cell receptor beta chains from one specimen sequenced in a study of blood T cell repertoires in COVID-19. Using immunoSEQ multiplex PCR, the repertoire was profiled, and TCRdb retains in-frame clones only, with some absent. Altogether around 160,000 clones are present, about 81% being singletons, with the ten largest covering approximately 11%. Sequenced sample: peripheral blood. Every receptor here comes from a man aged 60 to 75 with active or convalescent COVID-19.

The gene calls are TRBV19 and TRBJ1-3; D not certain. Germline V gene sequence: CDR1 LNHDA, CDR2 SQIVND (reference sequence). The CDR3 spans 15 residues. V shed 7 bases and J shed 2 bases, with 15 bases lying between them. CDR3 nucleotides: TGTGCCAGTACGAGGGCGCGGGAGGCTGGAAACACCATATATTTT. Its translation: CASTRAREAGNTIYF.

V usage is TRBV7-8 and J usage is TRBJ2-2; 11 bases line up with TRBD1. Germline lookup yields CDR1 SGHVS and CDR2 FQNEAQ. CDR3 length: 14 amino acids. After removal of 6 bases from V and 8 bases from J, the junction contained 5 bases not matched to a gene. CDR3 loop: CASRRTGGAGELFF. The CDR3 nucleotides read TGTGCCAGCAGACGGACAGGGGGCGCGGGGGAGCTGTTTTTT.

This clone was recorded only once. The chain links TRBV6-1 to TRBJ1-2, with 9 nucleotides matching TRBD1. The CDR3 runs 15 residues. J was trimmed by 8 bases and V by 2 bases; bases with no gene match: 9. Germline V gene data show CDR1 as MNHNS and CDR2 as SASEGT. Here the CDR3 DNA reads TGTGCCAGCAGTGAACCCCAAGACAGGGGGAACGGCTACACCTTC. Residues: CASSEPQDRGNGYTF.

The chain carries TRBV5-4 and TRBJ2-5; 13 bases line up with TRBD2. With 1 base clipped from V and 2 bases from J, the junction kept 14 bases outside the gene matches. The CDR3 contains 20 residues. The germline gives CDR1 SGHNT, CDR2 YYREEE (reference sequence). The CDR3 coding sequence is TGTGCCAGCAGCTTGCAAAACCGACTAGCGGGGGGCGGGGGACAAGAGACCCAGTACTTC. Residues: CASSLQNRLAGGGGQETQYF.

V is TRBV6-5 and J is TRBJ2-7; 14 bases line up with TRBD2. This CDR3 comprises 15 residues. V lost 6 bases and J lost 3; bases outside the gene matches: 4. CDR1 is MNHEY and CDR2 is SVGAGI in the germline V gene. The CDR3 bases are TGTGCCAGCAGCCGCGGACTAGCGGGGGGCTACGAGCAGTACTTC. It specifies CASSRGLAGGYEQYF.

In its sample, this clone was seen once. This chain joins TRBV24-1 and TRBJ2-5, with TRBD2 matching over 9 bases. The germline V gene has CDR1 KGHDR and CDR2 SFDVKD. Unmatched junction bases numbered 12, after V lost 7 bases and J lost 4 bases. The CDR3 extends over 16 amino acids. In DNA form, the CDR3 reads TGTGCCACCAGCATCACGGCGGGGGGGGCTGGAGAGACCCAGTACTTC. The encoded protein is CATSITAGGAGETQYF.

The gene calls are TRBV4-1 and TRBJ1-2; unclear D gene. The V gene lost 0 bases and the J gene lost 4 bases, with 18 bases spanning the gap. Germline assignment: CDR1 MGHRA and CDR2 YSYEKL. The CDR3 contains 17 residues. The CDR3 protein is CASSQESGGLQFYGYTF. In DNA form, the CDR3 reads TGCGCCAGCAGCCAAGAAAGCGGTGGGCTACAATTCTATGGCTACACCTTC.

The rearrangement links TRBV6-1 to TRBJ2-2, with D perhaps TRBD1 (5 bases). Germline V gene lookup returns CDR1 MNHNS and CDR2 SASEGT. The CDR3 has 16 amino acids. The germline V and J ends were trimmed by 2 bases and 6 bases, with 16 bases remaining between them. CDR3 DNA sequence: TGTGCCAGCAGTGAAACGAGGCAGGGTGGCGCCGGGGAGCTGTTTTTT. Encoded protein: CASSETRQGGAGELFF.

The chain carries TRBV4-1 and TRBJ1-5, with D maybe TRBD1 (5 bases). Germline V gene sequence: CDR1 MGHRA, CDR2 YSYEKL. The CDR3 loop spans 15 amino acids. Trimming shortened V by 4 bases and J by 3 bases, and 13 bases separated the two germline ends. The CDR3 DNA is TGCGCCAGCAGCCCTACAGGTACACTCAATCAGCCCCAGCATTTT. Its protein is CASSPTGTLNQPQHF.

J is TRBJ2-3 and V is TRBV7-6; D is perhaps TRBD1 (5 bases). CDR3 size: 16 residues. Deletions cut 5 bases from V and 2 bases from J, with 17 bases between. Germline lookup yields CDR1 SGHVS and CDR2 FNYEAQ. CDR3 protein: CASSLYWGRATDTQYF. CDR3 bases: TGTGCCAGCAGCCTCTACTGGGGCAGAGCCACAGATACGCAGTATTTT.

A remark on this clone: The sample contains more than one DNA sequence encoding this CDR3. The rearrangement joins TRBV11-2 to TRBJ2-5, with D maybe TRBD2 (5 bases). The ends were cut back, 1 base at V and 2 bases at J, with 8 bases in the middle. The CDR3 extends over 14 amino acids. Looked up from germline, CDR1 is SGHAT and CDR2 is FQNNGV. The CDR3 region has the DNA TGTGCCAGCAGCTTAGGAGCGGCACAAGAGACCCAGTACTTC. It specifies CASSLGAAQETQYF. The full variable domain, its missing parts supplied by reference TRBV11-2 and TRBJ2-5, is EAGVAQSPRYKIIEKRQSVAFWCNPISGHATLYWYQQILGQGPKLLIQFQNNGVVDDSQLPKDRFSAERLKGVDSTLKIQPAKLEDSAVYLCASSLGAAQETQYFGPGTRLLVL.

The rearrangement links TRBV6-5 to TRBJ1-6; D gene unclear. This CDR3 has 16 amino acids. CDR1 and CDR2 (germline): MNHEY, SVGAGI. V gave up 2 bases and J gave up 5 bases, with 13 bases separating them. CDR3 nucleotides: TGTGCCAGCAGTTACCACAGCCTTTCAAATAATTCACCCCTCCACTTT. This translates into CASSYHSLSNNSPLHF.

CDR3 sequence (DNA): TGTGCCAGTAGCTCCGGGACAGGGTATGATCAGCCCCAGCATTTT. This codes for CASSSGTGYDQPQHF. The V gene is TRBV19, the J gene TRBJ1-5, with 9 nucleotides matching TRBD1. Germline V gene sequence: CDR1 LNHDA, CDR2 SQIVND (reference sequence). This CDR3 is 15 amino acids long. Germline trimming cut 6 bases from V and 5 bases from J; bases unmatched to any gene: 8.

This chain links TRBV3-1 (or the pseudogene TRBV3-2) with TRBJ1-5; 7 bases agree with TRBD1. The length of the CDR3 is 15 residues. Germline CDR1 reads LGHDT; CDR2 reads YNNKEL (reference sequence). Trimming took 0 bases from V and 7 from J; bases not matched to a gene: 6. The CDR3 bases are TGTGCCAGCAGCCAAGATACGGCAGGGGGACAGCCCCAGCATTTT. This encodes CASSQDTAGGQPQHF.

The chain has TRBV25-1 and TRBJ1-2; D remains unclear. Per the germline V gene, CDR1 is MGHDK and CDR2 is SYGVNS. The germline V and J ends were trimmed by 2 bases and 0 bases, with 4 bases remaining between them. This CDR3 contains 13 residues. This CDR3 reads CASSETANYGYTF. The CDR3 DNA sequence: TGTGCCAGCAGTGAAACAGCTAACTATGGCTACACCTTC.

This CDR3 reads CATTDSNTGELFF. The CDR3, as DNA: TGTGCCACTACAGATTCGAACACCGGGGAGCTGTTTTTT. The chain joins TRBV28 to TRBJ2-2, with D unclear. Germline V gives CDR1 MDHEN, CDR2 SYDVKM. Trimming took off 10 bases at V and 0 bases at J, with 9 bases between the two ends. The CDR3 runs to 13 residues.

The chain joins TRBV7-6 to TRBJ2-6; 11 positions agree with TRBD1. The CDR3 covers 20 residues. Per the germline V gene, CDR1 is SGHVS and CDR2 is FNYEAQ. Losses at the gene ends were 2 bases for V and 4 bases for J; bases not matched to a gene: 13. The CDR3 loop reads CASSLPWTGGKSAGANVLTF. Here the CDR3 DNA reads TGTGCCAGCAGCTTACCGTGGACAGGGGGCAAATCCGCCGGGGCCAACGTCCTGACTTTC. The whole variable domain, remainder taken from reference TRBV7-6 and TRBJ2-6, is GAGVSQSPRYKVTKRGQDVALRCDPISGHVSLYWYRQALGQGPEFLTYFNYEAQQDKSGLPNDRFSAERPEGSISTLTIQRTEQRDSAMYRCASSLPWTGGKSAGANVLTFGAGSRLTVL.

The V gene is TRBV18, the J gene TRBJ2-5, with 9 positions matching TRBD2. CDR1 is KGHSH, CDR2 LQKENI, per germline. This CDR3 spans 15 amino acids. V shed 3 bases and J 9 bases; nucleotides not matched to a gene: 11. The CDR3 spells CASSPGLAGRWAQYF. For the CDR3, the DNA is TGTGCCAGCTCACCCGGCCTAGCGGGACGGTGGGCCCAGTACTTC. Looking up the rest from reference TRBV18 and TRBJ2-5 gives the full variable domain: NAGVMQNPRHLVRRRGQEARLRCSPMKGHSHVYWYRQLPEEGLKFMVYLQKENIIDESGMPKERFSAEFPKEGPSILRIQQVVRGDSAAYFCASSPGLAGRWAQYFGPGTRLLVL.

This clone appeared once. The chain joins TRBV2 to TRBJ2-7; 13 bases line up with TRBD2. The CDR3 spans 12 residues. The germline V gene encodes CDR1 SNHLY and CDR2 FYNNEI. V was clipped by 6 bases and J by 13 bases; unmatched bases: 6. CDR3 loop: CASRETSGRLYF. CDR3 in DNA: TGTGCCAGCAGGGAGACTAGCGGGAGGCTATACTTC.

This chain uses TRBV25-1 with TRBJ1-6; D not resolved. The CDR3 loop spans 14 amino acids. Per germline, CDR1 MGHDK and CDR2 SYGVNS. Deletions cut 4 bases from V and 7 bases from J, with 11 bases between. The DNA for the CDR3 is TGTGCCAGCAGTGCCACTAGGGCAAATTCACCCCTCCACTTT. Encoded protein: CASSATRANSPLHF.